This T cell receptor (beta chain) was profiled in a study of T cell responses to AZD1222 COVID-19 vaccine. On this clone: Its matching antigen is unknown.

This CDR3 is built from 14 residues. The germline V gene has CDR1 SGHAT and CDR2 FQNNGV. With 5 bases clipped from V and 4 bases from J, the junction kept 6 bases outside the gene matches. Broader study findings: Mostly white British, mostly female donors; authors suggested clonal diversity may be underestimated.

Profiled with immunoSEQ multiplex PCR; TCRdb holds only in-frame clones, not every one. The sample has 15,000 to 20,000 clones; roughly 76% are singletons. The material sequenced was peripheral blood, taken 28 days after the second AZD1222 dose. The receptor's source is an adult who received the AZD1222 COVID-19 vaccine. J is TRBJ1-2 and V is TRBV11-2; 8 positions match TRBD1. The CDR3 sequence: CASSLTTGGYGYTF. CDR3 DNA sequence: TGTGCCAGCAGCCTGACTACAGGGGGCTATGGCTACACCTTC.